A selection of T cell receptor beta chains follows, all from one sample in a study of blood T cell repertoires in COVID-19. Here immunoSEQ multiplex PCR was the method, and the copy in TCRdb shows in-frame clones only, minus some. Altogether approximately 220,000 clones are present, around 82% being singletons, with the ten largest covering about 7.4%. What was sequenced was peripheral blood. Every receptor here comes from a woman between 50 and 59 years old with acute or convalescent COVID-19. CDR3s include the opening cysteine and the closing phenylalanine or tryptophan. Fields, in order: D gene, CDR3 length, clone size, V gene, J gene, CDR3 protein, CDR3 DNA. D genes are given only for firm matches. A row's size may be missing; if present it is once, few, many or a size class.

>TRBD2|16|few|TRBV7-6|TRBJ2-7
CASSLASGSTTYEQYF
TGTGCCAGCAGCTTAGCCAGCGGGAGTACTACCTACGAGCAGTACTTC
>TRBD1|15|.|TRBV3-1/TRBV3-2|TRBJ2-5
CASSQGDRVRETQYF
TGTGCCAGCAGCCAAGGAGACAGGGTTAGAGAGACCCAGTACTTC
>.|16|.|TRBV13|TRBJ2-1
CASSWAGATSYNEQFF
TGTGCCAGCAGCTGGGCGGGGGCGACGTCCTACAATGAGCAGTTCTTC
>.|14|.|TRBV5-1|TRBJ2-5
CASSLRTDQETQYF
TGCGCCAGCAGCTTGAGAACAGACCAAGAGACCCAGTACTTC
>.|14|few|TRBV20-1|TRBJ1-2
CSASDGEKSYGYTF
TGCAGTGCTAGTGATGGGGAGAAGAGCTATGGCTACACCTTC
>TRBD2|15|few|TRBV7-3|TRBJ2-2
CASSLSSGRTGELFF
TGTGCCAGCAGCTTATCTAGCGGGAGGACCGGGGAGCTGTTTTTT
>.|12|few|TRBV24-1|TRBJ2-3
CATSDSADTQYF
TGTGCCACCAGTGACTCCGCAGATACGCAGTATTTT
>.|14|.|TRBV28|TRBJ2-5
CAGGSGGVQETQYF
TGTGCCGGGGGGAGTGGCGGAGTCCAGGAGACCCAGTACTTC
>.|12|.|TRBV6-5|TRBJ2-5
CATGGGQETQYF
TGTGCCACCGGTGGAGGGCAAGAGACCCAGTACTTC
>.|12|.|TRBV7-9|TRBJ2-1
CASSSRGNEQFF
TGTGCCAGCAGCTCCAGGGGTAATGAGCAGTTCTTC
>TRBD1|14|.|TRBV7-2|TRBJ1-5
CASSLAQGDQPQHF
TGTGCCAGCAGCTTAGCACAGGGGGATCAGCCCCAGCATTTT
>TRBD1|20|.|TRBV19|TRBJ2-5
CASSDPGTGFLRVPQETQYF
TGTGCCAGTAGTGACCCCGGGACAGGTTTTTTACGCGTCCCACAAGAGACCCAGTACTTC
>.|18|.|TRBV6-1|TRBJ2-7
CASSEQGALLAGFYEQYF
TGTGCCAGCAGTGAGCAGGGGGCGCTTTTAGCGGGTTTCTACGAGCAGTACTTC
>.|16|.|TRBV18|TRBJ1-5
CASSPNPMTVNQPQHF
TGTGCCAGCTCACCAAACCCGATGACAGTCAATCAGCCCCAGCATTTT
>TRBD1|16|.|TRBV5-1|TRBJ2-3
CASSSKTGKLTDTQYF
TGCGCCAGCAGCTCCAAGACAGGGAAGCTCACAGATACGCAGTATTTT
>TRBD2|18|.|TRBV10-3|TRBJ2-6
CAISGAGAVAAGANVLTF
TGTGCCATCAGTGGGGCGGGAGCTGTGGCAGCTGGGGCCAACGTCCTGACTTTC
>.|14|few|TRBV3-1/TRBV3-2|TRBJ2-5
CASSPEAQQETQYF
TGTGCCAGCAGCCCAGAAGCTCAACAAGAGACCCAGTACTTC
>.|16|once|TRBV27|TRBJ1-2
CASSLSMGGGFWGYTF
TGTGCCAGCAGTTTATCGATGGGAGGGGGATTTTGGGGCTACACCTTC
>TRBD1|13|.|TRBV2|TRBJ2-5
CASRDRGQETQYF
TGTGCCAGCAGGGACAGGGGGCAGGAGACCCAGTACTTC
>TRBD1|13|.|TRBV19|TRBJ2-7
CASQGTGAYEQYF
TGTGCCAGTCAAGGGACAGGGGCCTACGAGCAGTACTTC
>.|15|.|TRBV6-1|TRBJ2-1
CASSEWLGVYNEQFF
TGTGCCAGCAGTGAATGGCTAGGGGTCTACAATGAGCAGTTCTTC
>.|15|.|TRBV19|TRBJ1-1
CASSVPGGRGTEAFF
TGTGCCAGTAGTGTCCCGGGGGGGCGAGGCACTGAAGCTTTCTTT